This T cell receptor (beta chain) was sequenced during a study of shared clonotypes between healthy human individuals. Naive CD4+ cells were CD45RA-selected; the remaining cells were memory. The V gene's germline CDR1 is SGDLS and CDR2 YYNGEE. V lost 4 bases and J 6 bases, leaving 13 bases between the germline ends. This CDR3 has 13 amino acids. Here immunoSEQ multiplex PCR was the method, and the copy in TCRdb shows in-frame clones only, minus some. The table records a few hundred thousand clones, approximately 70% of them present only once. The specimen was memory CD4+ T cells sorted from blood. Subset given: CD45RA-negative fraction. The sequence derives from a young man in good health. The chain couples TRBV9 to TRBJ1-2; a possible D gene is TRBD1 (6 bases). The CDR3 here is CASSPTGTHGYTF. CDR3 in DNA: TGTGCCAGCAGCCCCACCGGGACACATGGCTACACCTTC.